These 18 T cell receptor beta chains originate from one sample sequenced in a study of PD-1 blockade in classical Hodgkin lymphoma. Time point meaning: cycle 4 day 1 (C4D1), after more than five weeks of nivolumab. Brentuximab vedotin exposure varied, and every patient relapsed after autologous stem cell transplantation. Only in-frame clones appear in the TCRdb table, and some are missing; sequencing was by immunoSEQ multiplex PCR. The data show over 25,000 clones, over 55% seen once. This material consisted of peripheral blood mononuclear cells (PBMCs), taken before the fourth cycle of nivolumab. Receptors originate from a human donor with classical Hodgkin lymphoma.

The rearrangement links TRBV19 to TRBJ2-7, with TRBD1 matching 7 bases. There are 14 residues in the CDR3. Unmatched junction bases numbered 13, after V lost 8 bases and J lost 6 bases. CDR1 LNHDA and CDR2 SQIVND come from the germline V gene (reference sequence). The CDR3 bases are TGTGCCAGTGCCTCCGGGACAGCGGCTGGCGAGCAGTACTTC. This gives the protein CASASGTAAGEQYF.

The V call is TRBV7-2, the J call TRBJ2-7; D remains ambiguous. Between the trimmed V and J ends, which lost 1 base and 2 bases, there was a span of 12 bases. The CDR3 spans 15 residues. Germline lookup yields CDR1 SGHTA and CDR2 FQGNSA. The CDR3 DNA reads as TGTGCCAGCAGCTTAGACTACATATTGACCTACGAGCAGTACTTC. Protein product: CASSLDYILTYEQYF.

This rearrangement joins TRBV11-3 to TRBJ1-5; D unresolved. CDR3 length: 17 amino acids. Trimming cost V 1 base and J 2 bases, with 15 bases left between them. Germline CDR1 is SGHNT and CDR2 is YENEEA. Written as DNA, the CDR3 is TGTGCCAGCAGCTTAGCGGGGATGCTACCCGGCAATCAGCCCCAGCATTTT. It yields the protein CASSLAGMLPGNQPQHF. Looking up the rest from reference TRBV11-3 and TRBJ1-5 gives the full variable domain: EAGVVQSPRYKIIEKKQPVAFWCNPISGHNTLYWYLQNLGQGPELLIRYENEEAVDDSQLPKDRFSAERLKGVDSTLKIQPAELGDSAVYLCASSLAGMLPGNQPQHFGDGTRLSIL.

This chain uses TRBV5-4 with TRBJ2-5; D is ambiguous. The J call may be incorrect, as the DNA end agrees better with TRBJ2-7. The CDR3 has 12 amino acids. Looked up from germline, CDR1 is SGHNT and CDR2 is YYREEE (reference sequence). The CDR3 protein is CASSADSYEQYF. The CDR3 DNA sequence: TGTGCCAGCAGTGCCGACTCCTACGAGCAGTACTTC.

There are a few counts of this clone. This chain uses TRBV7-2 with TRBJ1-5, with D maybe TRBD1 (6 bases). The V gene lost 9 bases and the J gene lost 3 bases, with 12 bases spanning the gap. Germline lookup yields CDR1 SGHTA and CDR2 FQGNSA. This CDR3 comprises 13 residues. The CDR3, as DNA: TGTGCCAGTAAACAGGGCCCCAATCAGCCCCAGCATTTT. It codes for CASKQGPNQPQHF.

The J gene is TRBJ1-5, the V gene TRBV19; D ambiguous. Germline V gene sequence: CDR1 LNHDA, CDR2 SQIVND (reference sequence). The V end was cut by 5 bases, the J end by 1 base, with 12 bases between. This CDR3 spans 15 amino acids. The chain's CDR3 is CASSASGGSNQPQHF. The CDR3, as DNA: TGTGCCAGTAGTGCCTCGGGAGGAAGCAATCAGCCCCAGCATTTT.

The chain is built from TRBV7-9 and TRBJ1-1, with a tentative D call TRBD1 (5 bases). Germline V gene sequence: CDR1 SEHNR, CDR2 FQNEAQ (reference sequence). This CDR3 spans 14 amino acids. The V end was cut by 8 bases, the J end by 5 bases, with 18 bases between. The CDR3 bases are TGTGCCAGCCTGGGGGAAAGGCTGGGGACTGAAGCTTTCTTT. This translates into CASLGERLGTEAFF.

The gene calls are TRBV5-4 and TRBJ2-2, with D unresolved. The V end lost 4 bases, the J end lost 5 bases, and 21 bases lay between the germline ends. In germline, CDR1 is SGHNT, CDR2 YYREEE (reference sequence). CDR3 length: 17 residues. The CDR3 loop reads CASSLMELRLGTGELFF. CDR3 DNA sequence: TGTGCCAGCAGCCTGATGGAGTTGAGATTGGGGACCGGGGAGCTGTTTTTT.

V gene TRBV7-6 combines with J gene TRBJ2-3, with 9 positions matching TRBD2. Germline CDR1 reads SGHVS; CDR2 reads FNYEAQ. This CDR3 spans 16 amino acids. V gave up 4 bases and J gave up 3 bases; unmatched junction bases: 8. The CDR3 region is CASSSSWAGGTDTQYF. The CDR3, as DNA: TGTGCCAGCAGCTCCTCATGGGCGGGGGGGACAGATACGCAGTATTTT.

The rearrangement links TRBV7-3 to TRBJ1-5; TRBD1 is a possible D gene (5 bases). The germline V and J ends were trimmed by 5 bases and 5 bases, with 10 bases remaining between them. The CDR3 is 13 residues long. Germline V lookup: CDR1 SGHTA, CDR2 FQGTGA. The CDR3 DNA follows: TGTGCCAGCAGCCAGACGGGGGATCAGCCCCAGCATTTT. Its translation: CASSQTGDQPQHF.

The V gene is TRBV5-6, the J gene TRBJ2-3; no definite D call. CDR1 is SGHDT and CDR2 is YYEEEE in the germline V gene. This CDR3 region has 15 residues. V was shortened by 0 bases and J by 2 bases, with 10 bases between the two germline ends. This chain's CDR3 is CASSLGARNTDTQYF. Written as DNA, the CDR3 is TGTGCCAGCAGCTTGGGTGCCAGGAACACAGATACGCAGTATTTT.

The CDR3 is CASSSEPVETQYF. CDR3 sequence (DNA): TGTGCCAGCAGCTCGGAGCCGGTGGAGACCCAGTACTTC. V gene TRBV5-4 combines with J gene TRBJ2-5; no definite D call. The ends were cut back, 3 bases at V and 5 bases at J, with 11 bases in the middle. The CDR3 contains 13 residues. Germline V CDR1 and CDR2: SGHNT, YYREEE (reference sequence).

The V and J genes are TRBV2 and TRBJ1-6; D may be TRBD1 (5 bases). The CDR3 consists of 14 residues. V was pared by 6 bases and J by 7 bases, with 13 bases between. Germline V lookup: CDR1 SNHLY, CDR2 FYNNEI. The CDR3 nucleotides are TGTGCCAGCAGCGAACGGGGCATAAATTCACCCCTCCACTTT. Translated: CASSERGINSPLHF.

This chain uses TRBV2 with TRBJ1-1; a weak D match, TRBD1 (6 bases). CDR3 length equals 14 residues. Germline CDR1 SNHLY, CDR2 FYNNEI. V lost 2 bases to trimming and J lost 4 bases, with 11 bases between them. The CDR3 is CASSERGGPTEAFF. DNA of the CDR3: TGTGCCAGCAGTGAAAGAGGGGGACCCACTGAAGCTTTCTTT.

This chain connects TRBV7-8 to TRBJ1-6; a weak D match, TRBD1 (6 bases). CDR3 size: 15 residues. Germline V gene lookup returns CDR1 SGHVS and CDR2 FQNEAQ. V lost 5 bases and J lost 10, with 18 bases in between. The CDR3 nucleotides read TGTGCCAGCAGCCCAAGGACAGCCCCCAGGTCACCCCTCCACTTT. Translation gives CASSPRTAPRSPLHF.

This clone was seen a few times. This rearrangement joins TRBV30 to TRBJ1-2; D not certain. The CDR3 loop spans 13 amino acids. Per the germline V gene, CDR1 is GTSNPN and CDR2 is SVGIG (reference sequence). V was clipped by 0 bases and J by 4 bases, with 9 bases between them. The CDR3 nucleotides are TGTGCCTGGAGTGTTTCCTTGGGCTATGGCTACACCTTC. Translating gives CAWSVSLGYGYTF. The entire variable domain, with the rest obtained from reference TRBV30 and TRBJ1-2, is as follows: SQTIHQWPATLVQPVGSPLSLECTVEGTSNPNLYWYRQAAGRGLQLLFYSVGIGQISSEVPQNLSASRPQDRQFILSSKKLLLSDSGFYLCAWSVSLGYGYTFGSGTRLTVV.

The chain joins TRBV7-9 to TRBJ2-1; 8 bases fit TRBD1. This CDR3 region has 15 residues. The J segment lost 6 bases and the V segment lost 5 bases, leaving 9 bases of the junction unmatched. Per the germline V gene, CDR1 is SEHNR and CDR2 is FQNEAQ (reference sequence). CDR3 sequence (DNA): TGTGCCAGCAGCCAAGCAGGGGGCGGCCTCAATGAGCAGTTCTTC. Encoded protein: CASSQAGGGLNEQFF.

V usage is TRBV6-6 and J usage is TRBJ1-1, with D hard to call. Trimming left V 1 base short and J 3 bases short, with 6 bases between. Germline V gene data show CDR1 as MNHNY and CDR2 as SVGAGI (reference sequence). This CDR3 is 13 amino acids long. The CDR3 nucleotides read TGTGCCAGCAGTTACTACCAGGACACTGAAGCTTTCTTT. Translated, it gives CASSYYQDTEAFF.